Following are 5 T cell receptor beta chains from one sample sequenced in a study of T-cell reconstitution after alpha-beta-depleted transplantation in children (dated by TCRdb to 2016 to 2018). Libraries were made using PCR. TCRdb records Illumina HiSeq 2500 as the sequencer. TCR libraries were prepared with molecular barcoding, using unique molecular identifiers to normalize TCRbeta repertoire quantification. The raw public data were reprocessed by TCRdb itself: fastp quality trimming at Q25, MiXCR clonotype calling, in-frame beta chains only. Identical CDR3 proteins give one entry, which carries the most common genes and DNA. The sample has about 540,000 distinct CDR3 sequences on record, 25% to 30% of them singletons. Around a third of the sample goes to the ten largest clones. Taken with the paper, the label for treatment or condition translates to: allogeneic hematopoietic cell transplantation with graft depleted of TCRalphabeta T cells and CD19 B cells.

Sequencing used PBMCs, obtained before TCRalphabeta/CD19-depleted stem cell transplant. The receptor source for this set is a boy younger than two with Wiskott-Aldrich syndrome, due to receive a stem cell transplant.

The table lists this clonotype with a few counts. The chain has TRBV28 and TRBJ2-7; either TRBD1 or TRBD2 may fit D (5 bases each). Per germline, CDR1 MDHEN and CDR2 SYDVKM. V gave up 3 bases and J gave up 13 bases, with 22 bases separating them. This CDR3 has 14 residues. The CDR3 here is CASSLGTGASLEYF. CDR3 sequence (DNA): TGTGCCAGCAGTTTGGGAACCGGGGCCTCTTTGGAATACTTC.

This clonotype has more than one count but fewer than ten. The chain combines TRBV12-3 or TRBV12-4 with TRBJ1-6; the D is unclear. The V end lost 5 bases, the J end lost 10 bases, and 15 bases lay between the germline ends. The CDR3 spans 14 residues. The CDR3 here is CASSPGILGSPLHF. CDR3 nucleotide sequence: TGTGCCAGCAGTCCCGGGATTTTAGGATCACCCCTCCACTTT.

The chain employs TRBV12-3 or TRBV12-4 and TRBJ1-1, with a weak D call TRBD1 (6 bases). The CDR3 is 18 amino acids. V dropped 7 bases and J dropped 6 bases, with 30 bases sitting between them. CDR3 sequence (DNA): TGTGCCAGCAATCGGGGGCGGAGGGGCGCAGGTAACCCCCCTGAAGCTTTCTTT. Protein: CASNRGRRGAGNPPEAFF.

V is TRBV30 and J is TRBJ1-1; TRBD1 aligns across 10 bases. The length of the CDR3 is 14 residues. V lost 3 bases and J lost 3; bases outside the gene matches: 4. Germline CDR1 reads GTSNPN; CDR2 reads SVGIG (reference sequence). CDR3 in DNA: TGTGCCTGGAGGGACAGGGGGTGGTACACTGAAGCTTTCTTT. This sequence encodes CAWRDRGWYTEAFF.

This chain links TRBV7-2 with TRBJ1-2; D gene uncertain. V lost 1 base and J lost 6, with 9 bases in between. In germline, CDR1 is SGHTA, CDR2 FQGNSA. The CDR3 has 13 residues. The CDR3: CASSLEWGNGYTF. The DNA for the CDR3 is TGTGCCAGCAGCTTAGAGTGGGGAAATGGCTACACCTTC.